The clone carrying this T cell receptor (beta chain) was seen only a few times. What it binds is not known. The authors made TCR beta libraries by quantitative 5'-RACE with molecular barcodes. MiXCR, run by TCRdb on the 5' RACE reads, gives a single entry per CDR3 protein. This table holds around 150,000 distinct CDR3 sequences, under 45% found once. Germline V gives CDR1 SGHRS, CDR2 YFSETQ. The CDR3 runs 13 residues. V lost 5 bases and J lost 7, with 16 bases in between. The sample belongs to a study of CD8 T cells in ankylosing spondylitis. Whole-study findings and limits: A TCR beta motif of fewer than ten highly homologous variants seemed to mark ankylosing spondylitis blood.

The chain couples TRBV5-1 to TRBJ2-7; D is perhaps TRBD1 or TRBD2 (5 bases each). The source of this sequence is a male donor with ankylosing spondylitis. The sample was synovial fluid, either unsorted or a sorted T cell fraction (not recorded which). Here the CDR3 reads CASRTEGFYEQYF. CDR3 bases: TGCGCCAGCAGGACAGAGGGCTTCTATGAGCAGTACTTC.